The 11 T cell receptor beta chains below were found in one sample sequenced in a study of T cell responses to AZD1222 COVID-19 vaccine. Clones were read by immunoSEQ multiplex PCR, and TCRdb kept only the in-frame ones, dropping some. The data contain about 270,000 clones, almost 95% of them singletons. The source material was peripheral blood, sampled 28 days after the second AZD1222 dose. The receptors were gathered from an adult who received the AZD1222 COVID-19 vaccine.

V gene TRBV5-1 combines with J gene TRBJ2-5, with 13 nucleotides matching TRBD2. CDR1 and CDR2 (germline): SGHRS, YFSETQ. V dropped 0 bases and J dropped 4; count of bases not matched to a gene: 3. The CDR3 has 16 residues. CDR3 sequence: CASSLVGLAGPETQYF. The CDR3 coding sequence is TGCGCCAGCAGCTTGGTGGGACTAGCGGGGCCAGAGACCCAGTACTTC.

The chain combines TRBV19 with TRBJ2-3; 10 nucleotides match TRBD2. Germline CDR1 reads LNHDA; CDR2 reads SQIVND (reference sequence). The CDR3 is 16 residues long. V gave up 3 bases and J gave up 3 bases; unmatched junction bases: 6. CDR3 residues: CASSIGPSGGTDTQYF. In DNA, the CDR3 is TGTGCCAGTAGTATCGGCCCTAGCGGGGGTACAGATACGCAGTATTTT.

The CDR3 DNA reads TGTGCCACCAGCAGAGTCGGGGAGTTAGCCCTCCACTTT. Its protein is CATSRVGELALHF. V usage is TRBV15 and J usage is TRBJ1-6; D not certain. The CDR3 spans 13 residues. Per the germline V gene, CDR1 is LNHNV and CDR2 is YYDKDF (reference sequence). V lost 1 base and J lost 14, with 12 bases in between. The full variable domain, in which reference TRBV15 and TRBJ1-6 provide the parts outside the CDR3, is DAMVIQNPRYQVTQFGKPVTLSCSQTLNHNVMYWYQQKSSQAPKLLFHYYDKDFNNEADTPDNFQSRRPNTSFCFLDIRSPGLGDTAMYLCATSRVGELALHFGNGTRLTVT.

Remarks on this clone: Within the sample, other DNA sequences also encode this same CDR3. The chain has TRBV12-3 or TRBV12-4 and TRBJ2-2; D is ambiguous. The CDR3 totals 11 residues. V was cut by 3 bases and J by 6 bases, with 2 bases left in between. CDR3 sequence: CASSFSGELFF. The DNA for the CDR3 is TGTGCCAGCAGTTTTTCCGGGGAGCTGTTTTTT.

The CDR3 loop reads CASSLAMGGVSEYF. The CDR3 nucleotides are TGCGCCAGCAGCTTGGCCATGGGCGGGGTATCGGAGTATTTT. The V and J genes are TRBV5-1 and TRBJ2-3; perhaps TRBD2 as D (6 bases). Trimming pared 0 bases from V and 13 bases from J, leaving 18 bases between. This CDR3 is 14 amino acids long. The germline V gene encodes CDR1 SGHRS and CDR2 YFSETQ.

The chain couples TRBV7-3 to TRBJ1-1; D may be TRBD1 (5 bases). Germline CDR1 is SGHTA and CDR2 is FQGTGA. The CDR3 contains 14 residues. Deletions cut 5 bases from V and 6 bases from J, with 16 bases between. The CDR3 DNA reads TGTGCCAGCAGCCCTACGGGAGGGGTCTCTGAAGCTTTCTTT. This translates into CASSPTGGVSEAFF.

The chain joins TRBV10-3 to TRBJ1-2; D is ambiguous. Trimming pared 10 bases from V and 5 bases from J, leaving 20 bases between. Looked up from germline, CDR1 is ENHRY and CDR2 is SYGVKD. The CDR3 is 14 residues long. DNA of the CDR3: TGTGCCACCCGACAATTAGCCGGCAAGTATGGCTACACCTTC. It codes for CATRQLAGKYGYTF.

The CDR3 loop is CASSLPMEETQYF. In DNA, the CDR3 is TGTGCCAGCAGCTTACCTATGGAAGAGACCCAGTACTTC. The chain has TRBV5-4 and TRBJ2-5, with D unclear. Germline V gene sequence: CDR1 SGHNT, CDR2 YYREEE (reference sequence). The CDR3 is made up of 13 amino acids. V lost 2 bases to trimming and J lost 3 bases, with 8 bases between them.

This chain uses TRBV27 with TRBJ1-2; D might be TRBD1 (6 bases). The V gene lost 4 bases and the J gene lost 0 bases, with 9 bases spanning the gap. CDR1 and CDR2 from the germline V gene are MNHEY and SMNVEV (reference sequence). This CDR3 is 14 amino acids long. The CDR3 DNA sequence: TGTGCCAGCAGTTACAGGGTCCCTAACTATGGCTACACCTTC. The encoded protein is CASSYRVPNYGYTF.

The rearrangement joins TRBV6-5 to TRBJ1-6, with 9 bases lining up with TRBD1. Germline values: CDR1 MNHEY, CDR2 SVGAGI. The CDR3 totals 16 residues. Germline trimming cut 0 bases from V and 10 bases from J; bases unmatched to any gene: 7. CDR3 loop: CASSYSQGARSSPLHF. As DNA, the CDR3 is TGTGCCAGCAGTTACTCACAGGGGGCGAGGAGCTCACCCCTCCACTTT.

The chain uses TRBV3-1 (or the pseudogene TRBV3-2) and TRBJ2-7; the match to TRBD1 covers 8 bases. The CDR3 has 13 amino acids. Trimming at V came to 4 bases and at J to 7 bases, leaving 6 bases not matched to a gene. Germline-derived CDR1 and CDR2 are LGHDT and YNNKEL (reference sequence). The CDR3 protein is CASSRGTGGEQYF. DNA for the CDR3: TGTGCCAGCAGCCGAGGGACAGGCGGGGAGCAGTACTTC.